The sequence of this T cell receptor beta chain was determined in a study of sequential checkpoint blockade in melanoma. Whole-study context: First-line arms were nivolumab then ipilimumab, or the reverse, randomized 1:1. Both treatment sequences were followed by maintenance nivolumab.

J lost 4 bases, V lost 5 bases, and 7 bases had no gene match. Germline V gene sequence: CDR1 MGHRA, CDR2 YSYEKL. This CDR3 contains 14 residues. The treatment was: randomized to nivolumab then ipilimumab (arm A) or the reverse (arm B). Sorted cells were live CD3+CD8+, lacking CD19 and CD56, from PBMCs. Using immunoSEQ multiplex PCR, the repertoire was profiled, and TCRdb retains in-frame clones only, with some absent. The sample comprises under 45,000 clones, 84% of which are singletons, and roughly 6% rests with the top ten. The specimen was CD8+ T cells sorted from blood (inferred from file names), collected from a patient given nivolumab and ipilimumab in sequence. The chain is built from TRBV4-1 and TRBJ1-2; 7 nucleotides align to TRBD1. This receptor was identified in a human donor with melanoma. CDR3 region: CASSARQGSYGYTF. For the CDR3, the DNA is TGCGCCAGCAGCGCCCGACAGGGCAGCTATGGCTACACCTTC.